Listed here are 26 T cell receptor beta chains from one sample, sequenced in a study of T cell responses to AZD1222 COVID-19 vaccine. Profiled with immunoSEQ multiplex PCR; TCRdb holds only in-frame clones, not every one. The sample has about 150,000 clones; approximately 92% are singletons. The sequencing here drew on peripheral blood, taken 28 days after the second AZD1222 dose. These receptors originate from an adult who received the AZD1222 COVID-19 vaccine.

The DNA for the CDR3 is TGTGCCAGCTGGGGCAGTTTGGATCAGCCCCAGCATTTT. Protein: CASWGSLDQPQHF. The gene calls are TRBV2 and TRBJ1-5; D might be TRBD1 (5 bases). There are 13 residues in the CDR3. Germline V gives CDR1 SNHLY, CDR2 FYNNEI. V was cut by 8 bases and J by 5 bases, with 13 bases left in between.

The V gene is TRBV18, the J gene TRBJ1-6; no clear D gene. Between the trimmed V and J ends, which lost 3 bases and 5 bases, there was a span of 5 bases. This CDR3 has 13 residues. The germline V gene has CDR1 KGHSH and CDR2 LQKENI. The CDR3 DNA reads TGTGCCAGCTCACCCGAGGATAATTCACCCCTCCACTTT. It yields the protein CASSPEDNSPLHF.

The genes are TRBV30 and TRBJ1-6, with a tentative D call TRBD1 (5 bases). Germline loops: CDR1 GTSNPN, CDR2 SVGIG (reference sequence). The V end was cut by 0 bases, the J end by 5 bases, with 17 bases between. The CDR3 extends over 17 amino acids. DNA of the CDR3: TGTGCCTGGAGTGTACAGTTATCGGGACGAAATAATTCACCCCTCCACTTT. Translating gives CAWSVQLSGRNNSPLHF.

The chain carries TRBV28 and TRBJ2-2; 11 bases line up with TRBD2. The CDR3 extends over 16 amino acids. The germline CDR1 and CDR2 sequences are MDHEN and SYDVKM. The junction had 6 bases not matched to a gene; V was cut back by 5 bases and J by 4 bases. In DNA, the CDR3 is TGTGCCAGCAGTGTAGCGGGGGGGTTCGGCACCGGGGAGCTGTTTTTT. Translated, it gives CASSVAGGFGTGELFF. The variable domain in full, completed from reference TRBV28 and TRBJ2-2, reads DVKVTQSSRYLVKRTGEKVFLECVQDMDHENMFWYRQDPGLGLRLIYFSYDVKMKEKGDIPEGYSVSREKKERFSLILESASTNQTSMYLCASSVAGGFGTGELFFGEGSRLTVL.

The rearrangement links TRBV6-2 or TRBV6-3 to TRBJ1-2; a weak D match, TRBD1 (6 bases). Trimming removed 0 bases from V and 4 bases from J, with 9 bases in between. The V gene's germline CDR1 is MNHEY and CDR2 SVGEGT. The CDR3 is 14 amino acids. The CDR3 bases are TGTGCCAGCAGTTACTCCGGACAGATCTATGGCTACACCTTC. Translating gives CASSYSGQIYGYTF.

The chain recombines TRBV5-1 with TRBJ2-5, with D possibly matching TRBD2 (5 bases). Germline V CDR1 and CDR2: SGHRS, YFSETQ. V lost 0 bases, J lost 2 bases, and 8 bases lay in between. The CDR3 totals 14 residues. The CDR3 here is CASSLGRIQETQYF. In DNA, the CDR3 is TGCGCCAGCAGCTTGGGGAGGATTCAAGAGACCCAGTACTTC.

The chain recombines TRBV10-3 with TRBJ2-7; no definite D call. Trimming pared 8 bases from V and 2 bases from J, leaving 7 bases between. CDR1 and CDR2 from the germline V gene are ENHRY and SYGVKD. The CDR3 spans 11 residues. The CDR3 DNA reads TGTGCCATCGGTGTTACCTACGAGCAGTACTTC. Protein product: CAIGVTYEQYF.

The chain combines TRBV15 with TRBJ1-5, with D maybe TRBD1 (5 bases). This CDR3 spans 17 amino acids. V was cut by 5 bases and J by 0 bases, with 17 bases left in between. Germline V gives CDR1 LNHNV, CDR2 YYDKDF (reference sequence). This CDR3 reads CATSVDQGFTSNQPQHF. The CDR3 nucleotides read TGTGCCACCAGCGTCGATCAGGGATTTACTAGCAATCAGCCCCAGCATTTT.

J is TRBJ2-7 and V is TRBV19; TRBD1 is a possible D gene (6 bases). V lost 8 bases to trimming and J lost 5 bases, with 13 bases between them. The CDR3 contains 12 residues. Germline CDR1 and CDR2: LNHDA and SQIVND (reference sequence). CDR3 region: CASSGHADEQYF. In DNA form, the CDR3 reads TGTGCCAGTTCGGGACACGCGGACGAGCAGTACTTC.

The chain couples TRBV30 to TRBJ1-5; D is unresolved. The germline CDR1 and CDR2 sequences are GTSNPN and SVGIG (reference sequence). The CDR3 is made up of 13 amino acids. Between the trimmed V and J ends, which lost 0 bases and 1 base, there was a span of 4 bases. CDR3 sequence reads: CAWSVSSNQPQHF. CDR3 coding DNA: TGTGCCTGGAGTGTGTCGAGCAATCAGCCCCAGCATTTT.

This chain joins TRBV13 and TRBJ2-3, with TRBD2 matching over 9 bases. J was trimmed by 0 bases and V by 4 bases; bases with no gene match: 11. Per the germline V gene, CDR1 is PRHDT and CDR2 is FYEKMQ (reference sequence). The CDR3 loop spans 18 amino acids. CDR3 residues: CASSSNDRLAASTDTQYF. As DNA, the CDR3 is TGTGCCAGCAGCTCCAACGATCGACTAGCGGCTAGCACAGATACGCAGTATTTT. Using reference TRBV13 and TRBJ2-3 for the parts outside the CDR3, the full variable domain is AAGVIQSPRHLIKEKRETATLKCYPIPRHDTVYWYQQGPGQDPQFLISFYEKMQSDKGSIPDRFSAQQFSDYHSELNMSSLELGDSALYFCASSSNDRLAASTDTQYFGPGTRLTVL.

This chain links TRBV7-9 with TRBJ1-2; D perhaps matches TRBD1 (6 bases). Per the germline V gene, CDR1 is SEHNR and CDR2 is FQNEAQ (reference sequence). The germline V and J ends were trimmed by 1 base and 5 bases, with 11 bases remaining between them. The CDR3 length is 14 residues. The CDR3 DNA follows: TGTGCCAGCAGCTTAGAGGGAACAGGGTATGGCTACACCTTC. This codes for CASSLEGTGYGYTF.

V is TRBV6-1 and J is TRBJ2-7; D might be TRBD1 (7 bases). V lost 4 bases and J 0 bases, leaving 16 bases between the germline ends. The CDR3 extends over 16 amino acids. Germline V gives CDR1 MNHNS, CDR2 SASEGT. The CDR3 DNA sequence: TGTGCCAGCAGTGCCTCCCAGGGGGGAAGCTCCTACGAGCAGTACTTC. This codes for CASSASQGGSSYEQYF.

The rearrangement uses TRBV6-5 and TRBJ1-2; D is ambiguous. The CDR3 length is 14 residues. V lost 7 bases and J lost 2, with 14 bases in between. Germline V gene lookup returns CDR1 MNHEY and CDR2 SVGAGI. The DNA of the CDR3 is TGTGCCAGCAAACCGGGGTTCGGGAACTATGGCTACACCTTC. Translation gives CASKPGFGNYGYTF.

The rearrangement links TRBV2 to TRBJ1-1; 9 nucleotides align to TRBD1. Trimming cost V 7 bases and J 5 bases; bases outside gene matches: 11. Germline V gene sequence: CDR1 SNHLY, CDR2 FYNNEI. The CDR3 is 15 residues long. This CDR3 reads CASIDVTGGYTEAFF. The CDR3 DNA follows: TGTGCCAGCATCGATGTGACAGGGGGTTATACTGAAGCTTTCTTT.

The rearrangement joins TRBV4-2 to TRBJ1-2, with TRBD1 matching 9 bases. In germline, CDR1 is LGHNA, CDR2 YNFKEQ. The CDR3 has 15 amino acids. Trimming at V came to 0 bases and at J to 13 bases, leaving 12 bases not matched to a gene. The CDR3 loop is CASSQEWDRVRFGTF. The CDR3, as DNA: TGTGCCAGCAGCCAAGAATGGGACAGGGTTAGGTTCGGCACCTTC.

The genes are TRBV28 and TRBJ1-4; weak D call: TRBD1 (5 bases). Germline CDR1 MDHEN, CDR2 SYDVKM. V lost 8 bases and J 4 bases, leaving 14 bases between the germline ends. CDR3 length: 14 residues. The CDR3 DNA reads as TGTGCCAGCGTCCCAGGGTCTGGTAATGAAAAACTGTTTTTT. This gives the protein CASVPGSGNEKLFF.

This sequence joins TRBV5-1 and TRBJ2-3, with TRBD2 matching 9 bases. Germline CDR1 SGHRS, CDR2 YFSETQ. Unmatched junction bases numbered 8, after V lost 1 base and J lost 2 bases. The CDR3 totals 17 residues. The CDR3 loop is CASSLTLAGANTDTQYF. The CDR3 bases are TGCGCCAGCAGCTTGACCTTAGCGGGGGCGAACACAGATACGCAGTATTTT.

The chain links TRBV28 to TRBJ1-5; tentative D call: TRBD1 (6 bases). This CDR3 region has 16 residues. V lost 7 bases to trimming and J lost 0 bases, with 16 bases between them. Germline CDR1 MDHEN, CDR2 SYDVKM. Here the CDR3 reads CASNREGGHSNQPQHF. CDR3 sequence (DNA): TGTGCCAGCAATAGGGAGGGGGGGCATAGCAATCAGCCCCAGCATTTT. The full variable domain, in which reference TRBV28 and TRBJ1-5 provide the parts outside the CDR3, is DVKVTQSSRYLVKRTGEKVFLECVQDMDHENMFWYRQDPGLGLRLIYFSYDVKMKEKGDIPEGYSVSREKKERFSLILESASTNQTSMYLCASNREGGHSNQPQHFGDGTRLSIL.

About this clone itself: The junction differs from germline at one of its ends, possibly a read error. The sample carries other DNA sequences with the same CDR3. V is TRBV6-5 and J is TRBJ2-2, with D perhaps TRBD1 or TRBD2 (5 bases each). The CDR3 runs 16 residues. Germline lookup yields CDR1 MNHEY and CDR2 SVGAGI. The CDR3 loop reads CASSYHWDRIAGELFF. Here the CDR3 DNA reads TGTGCCAGCAGTTACCATTGGGACCGCATCGCCGGGGAGCTATTTTTT.

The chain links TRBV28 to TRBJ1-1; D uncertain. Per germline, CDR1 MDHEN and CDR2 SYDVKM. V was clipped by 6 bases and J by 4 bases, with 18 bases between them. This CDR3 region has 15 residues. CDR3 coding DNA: TGTGCCAGCAGCCTGGGGTACACGGGAGGCACTGAAGCTTTCTTT. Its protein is CASSLGYTGGTEAFF.

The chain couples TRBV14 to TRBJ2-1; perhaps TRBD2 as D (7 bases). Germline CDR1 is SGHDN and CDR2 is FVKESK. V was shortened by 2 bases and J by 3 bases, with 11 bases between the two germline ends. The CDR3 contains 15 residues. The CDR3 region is CASSQWGGLYNEQFF. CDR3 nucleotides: TGTGCCAGCAGCCAATGGGGGGGCCTCTACAATGAGCAGTTCTTC.

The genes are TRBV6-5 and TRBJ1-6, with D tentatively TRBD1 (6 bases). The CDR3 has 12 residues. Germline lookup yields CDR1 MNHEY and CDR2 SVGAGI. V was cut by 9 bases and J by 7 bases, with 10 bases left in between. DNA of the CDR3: TGTGCCAGTCACAGGGAGAATTCACCCCTCCACTTT. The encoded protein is CASHRENSPLHF.

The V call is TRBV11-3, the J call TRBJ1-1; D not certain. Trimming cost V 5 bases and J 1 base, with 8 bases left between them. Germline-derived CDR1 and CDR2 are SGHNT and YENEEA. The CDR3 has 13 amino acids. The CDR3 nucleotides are TGTGCCAGCAGCCAAGTTCCGAACACTGAAGCTTTCTTT. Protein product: CASSQVPNTEAFF.

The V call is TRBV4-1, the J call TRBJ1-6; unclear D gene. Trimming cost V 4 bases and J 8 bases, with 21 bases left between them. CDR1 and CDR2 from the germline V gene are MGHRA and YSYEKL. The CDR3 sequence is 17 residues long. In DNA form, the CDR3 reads TGCGCCAGCAGCCGTACCCGGACCTTTGTTGGCGATTCACCCCTCCACTTT. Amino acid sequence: CASSRTRTFVGDSPLHF.

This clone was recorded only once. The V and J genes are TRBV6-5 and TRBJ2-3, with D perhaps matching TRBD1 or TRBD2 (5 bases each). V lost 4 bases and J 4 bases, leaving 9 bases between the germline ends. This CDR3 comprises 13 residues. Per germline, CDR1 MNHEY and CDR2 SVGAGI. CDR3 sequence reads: CASSLVGADTQYF. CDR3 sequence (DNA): TGTGCCAGCAGTTTGGTGGGGGCAGATACGCAGTATTTT.